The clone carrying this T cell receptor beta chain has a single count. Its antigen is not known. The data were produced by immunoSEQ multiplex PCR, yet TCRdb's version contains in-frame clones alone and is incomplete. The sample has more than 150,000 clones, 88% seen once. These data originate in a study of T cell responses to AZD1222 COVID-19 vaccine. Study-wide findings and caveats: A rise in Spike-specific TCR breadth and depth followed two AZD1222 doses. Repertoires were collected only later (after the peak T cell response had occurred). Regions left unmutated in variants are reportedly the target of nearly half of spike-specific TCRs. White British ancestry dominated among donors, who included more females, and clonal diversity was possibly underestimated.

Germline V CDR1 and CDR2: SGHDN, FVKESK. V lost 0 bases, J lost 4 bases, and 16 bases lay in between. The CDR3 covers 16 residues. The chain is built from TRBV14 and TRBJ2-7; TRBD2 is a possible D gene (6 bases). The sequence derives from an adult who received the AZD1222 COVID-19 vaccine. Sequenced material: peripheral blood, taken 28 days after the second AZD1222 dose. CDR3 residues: CASSQDWTGAFYEQYF. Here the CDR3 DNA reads TGTGCCAGCAGCCAAGATTGGACGGGAGCGTTTTACGAGCAGTACTTC.